This T cell receptor beta chain came from a study of blood T cell repertoires in COVID-19. Turning to the study itself: The United States, Italy and Spain provided the acute and convalescent COVID-19 samples. PBMCs, B-cell-depleted T cells, or T cells were the source of the cDNA or gDNA that made up the material.

Authors' analysis steps: Nucleated cell counts were estimated from reference gene primer amplification. Produced via immunoSEQ multiplex PCR; TCRdb's table is partial and in-frame only. That table furnishes V, J and clone size, whereas the DNA furnished D and trimming. The sample gives tens of thousands of clones, 88% of which show up once; approximately 3.3% is in the top ten. Germline V gene sequence: CDR1 KGHSH, CDR2 LQKENI. The CDR3 covers 13 residues. The sample holds one count of this clone. The V and J genes are TRBV18 and TRBJ2-6, with 8 bases lining up with TRBD1. This receptor was obtained from a human donor in a cohort sampled during active COVID-19. The sequenced material came from peripheral blood. CDR3 residues: CAVRGLGANVLTF. CDR3 bases: TGTGCAGTCAGGGGGCTTGGGGCCAACGTCCTGACTTTC.